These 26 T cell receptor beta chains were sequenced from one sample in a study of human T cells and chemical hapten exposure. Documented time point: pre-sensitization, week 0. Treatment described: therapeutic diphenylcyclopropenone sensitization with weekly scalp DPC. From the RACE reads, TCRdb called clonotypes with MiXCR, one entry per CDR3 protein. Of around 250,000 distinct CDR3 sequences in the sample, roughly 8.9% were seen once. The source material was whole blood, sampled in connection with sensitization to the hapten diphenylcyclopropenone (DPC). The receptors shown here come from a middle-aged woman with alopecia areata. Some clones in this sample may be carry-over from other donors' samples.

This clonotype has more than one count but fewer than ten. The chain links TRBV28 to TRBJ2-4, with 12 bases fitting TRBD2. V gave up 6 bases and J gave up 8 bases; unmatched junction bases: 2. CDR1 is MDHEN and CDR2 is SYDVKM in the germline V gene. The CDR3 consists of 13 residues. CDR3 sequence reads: CASRTSGSYIQYF. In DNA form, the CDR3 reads TGTGCCAGCAGGACTAGCGGGAGTTACATTCAGTACTTC.

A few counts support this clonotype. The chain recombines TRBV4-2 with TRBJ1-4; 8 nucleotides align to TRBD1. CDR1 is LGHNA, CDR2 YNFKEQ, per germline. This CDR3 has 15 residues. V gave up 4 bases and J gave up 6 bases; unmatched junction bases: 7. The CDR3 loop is CASSRIRGQDEKLFF. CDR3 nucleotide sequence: TGTGCCAGCAGCCGCATCAGGGGGCAGGATGAAAAACTGTTTTTT.

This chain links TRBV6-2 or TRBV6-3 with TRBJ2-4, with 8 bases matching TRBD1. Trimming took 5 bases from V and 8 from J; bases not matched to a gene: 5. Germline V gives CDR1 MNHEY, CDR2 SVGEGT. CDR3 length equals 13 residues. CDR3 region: CASSHRDRYIQYF. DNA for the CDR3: TGTGCCAGCAGTCACCGGGACAGGTACATTCAGTACTTC.

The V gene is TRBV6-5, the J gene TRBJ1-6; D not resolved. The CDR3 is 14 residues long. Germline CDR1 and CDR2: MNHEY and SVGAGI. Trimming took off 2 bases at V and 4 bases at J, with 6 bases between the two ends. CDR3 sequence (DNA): TGTGCCAGCAGTTACGAAGCATATAATTCACCCCTCCACTTT. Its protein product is CASSYEAYNSPLHF.

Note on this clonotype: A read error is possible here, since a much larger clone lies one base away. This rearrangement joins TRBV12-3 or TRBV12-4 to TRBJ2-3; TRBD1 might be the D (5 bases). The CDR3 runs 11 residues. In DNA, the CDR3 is TGTGCCAGCAGCGAGACAGATTCGCAGTATTTT. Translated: CASSETDSQYF.

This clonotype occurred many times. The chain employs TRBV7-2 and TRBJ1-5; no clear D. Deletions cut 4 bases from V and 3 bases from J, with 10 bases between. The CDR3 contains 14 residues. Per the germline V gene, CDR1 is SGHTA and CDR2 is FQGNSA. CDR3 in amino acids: CASSSGLYNQPQHF. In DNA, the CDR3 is TGTGCCAGCAGCTCCGGACTGTACAATCAGCCCCAGCATTTT.

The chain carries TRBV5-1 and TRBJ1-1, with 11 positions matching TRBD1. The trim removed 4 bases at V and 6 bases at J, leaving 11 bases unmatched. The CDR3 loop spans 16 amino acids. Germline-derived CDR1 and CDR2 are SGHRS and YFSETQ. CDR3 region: CASSLDYAGQGAEAFF. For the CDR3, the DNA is TGCGCCAGCAGCCTGGATTACGCGGGACAGGGGGCTGAAGCTTTCTTT. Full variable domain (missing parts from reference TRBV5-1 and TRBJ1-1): KAGVTQTPRYLIKTRGQQVTLSCSPISGHRSVSWYQQTPGQGLQFLFEYFSETQRNKGNFPGRFSGRQFSNSRSEMNVSTLELGDSALYLCASSLDYAGQGAEAFFGQGTRLTVV.

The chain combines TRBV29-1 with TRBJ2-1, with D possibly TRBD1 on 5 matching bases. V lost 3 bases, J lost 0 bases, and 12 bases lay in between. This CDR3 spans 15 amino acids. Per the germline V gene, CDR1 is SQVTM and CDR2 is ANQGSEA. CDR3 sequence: CSVEGQASSYNEQFF. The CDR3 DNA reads TGCAGCGTTGAGGGGCAGGCCAGCTCCTACAATGAGCAGTTCTTC.

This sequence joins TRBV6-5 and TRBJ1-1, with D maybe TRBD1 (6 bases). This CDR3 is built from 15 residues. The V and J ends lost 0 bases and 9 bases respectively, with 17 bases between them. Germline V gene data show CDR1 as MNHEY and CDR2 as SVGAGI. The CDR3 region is CASSYSLETGTKAFF. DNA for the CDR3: TGTGCCAGCAGTTACTCTCTTGAGACAGGAACGAAAGCTTTCTTT.

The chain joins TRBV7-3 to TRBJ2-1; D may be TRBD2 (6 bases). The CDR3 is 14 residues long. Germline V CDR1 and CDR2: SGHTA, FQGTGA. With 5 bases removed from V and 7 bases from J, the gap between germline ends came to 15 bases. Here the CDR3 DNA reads TGTGCCAGCAGCCGAACCCGGGACTCTAATGAGCAGTTCTTC. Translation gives CASSRTRDSNEQFF.

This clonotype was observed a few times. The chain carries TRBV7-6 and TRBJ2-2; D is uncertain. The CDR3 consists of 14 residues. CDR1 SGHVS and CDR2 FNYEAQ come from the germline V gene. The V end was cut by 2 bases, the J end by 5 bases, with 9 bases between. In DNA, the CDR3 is TGTGCCAGCAGCTTACAGCCGGGTACCGGGGAGCTGTTTTTT. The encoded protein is CASSLQPGTGELFF.

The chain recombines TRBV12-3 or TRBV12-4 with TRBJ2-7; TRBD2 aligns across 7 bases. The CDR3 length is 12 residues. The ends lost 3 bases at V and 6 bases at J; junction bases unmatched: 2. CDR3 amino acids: CASSFWGGEQYF. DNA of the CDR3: TGTGCCAGCAGTTTTTGGGGGGGCGAGCAGTACTTC.

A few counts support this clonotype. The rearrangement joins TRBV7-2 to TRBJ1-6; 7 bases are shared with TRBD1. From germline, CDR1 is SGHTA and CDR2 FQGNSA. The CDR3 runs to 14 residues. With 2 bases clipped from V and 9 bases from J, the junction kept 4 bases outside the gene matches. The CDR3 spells CASSLRQGGSPLHF. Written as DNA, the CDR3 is TGTGCCAGCAGCTTAAGACAGGGCGGTTCACCCCTCCACTTT.

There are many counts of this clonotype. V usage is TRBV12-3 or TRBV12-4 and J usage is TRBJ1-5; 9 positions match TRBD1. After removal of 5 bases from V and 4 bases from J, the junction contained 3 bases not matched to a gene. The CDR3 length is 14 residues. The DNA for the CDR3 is TGTGCCAGCAGTATCGGGACAGGGAATCAGCCCCAGCATTTT. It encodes CASSIGTGNQPQHF.

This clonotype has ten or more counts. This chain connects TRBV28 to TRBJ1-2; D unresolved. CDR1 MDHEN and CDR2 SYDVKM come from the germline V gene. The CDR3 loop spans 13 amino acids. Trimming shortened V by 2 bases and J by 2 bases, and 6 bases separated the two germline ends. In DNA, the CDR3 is TGTGCCAGCAGTTTAGTCGAGAACTATGGCTACACCTTC. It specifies CASSLVENYGYTF.

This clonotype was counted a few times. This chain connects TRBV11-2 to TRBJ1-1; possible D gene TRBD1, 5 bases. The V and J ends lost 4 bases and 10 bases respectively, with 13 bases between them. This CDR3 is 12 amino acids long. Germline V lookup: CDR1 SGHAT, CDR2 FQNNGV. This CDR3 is CASSSGGTRAFF. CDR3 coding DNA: TGTGCCAGCAGCTCCGGGGGGACGCGAGCTTTCTTT. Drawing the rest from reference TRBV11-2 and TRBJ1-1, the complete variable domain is EAGVAQSPRYKIIEKRQSVAFWCNPISGHATLYWYQQILGQGPKLLIQFQNNGVVDDSQLPKDRFSAERLKGVDSTLKIQPAKLEDSAVYLCASSSGGTRAFFGQGTRLTVV.

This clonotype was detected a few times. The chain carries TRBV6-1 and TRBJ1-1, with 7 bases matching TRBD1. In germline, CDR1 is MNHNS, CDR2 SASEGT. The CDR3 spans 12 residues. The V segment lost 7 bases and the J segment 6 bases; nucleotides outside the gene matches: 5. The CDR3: CASNWGQPEAFF. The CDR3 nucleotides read TGTGCCAGCAATTGGGGACAGCCTGAAGCTTTCTTT.

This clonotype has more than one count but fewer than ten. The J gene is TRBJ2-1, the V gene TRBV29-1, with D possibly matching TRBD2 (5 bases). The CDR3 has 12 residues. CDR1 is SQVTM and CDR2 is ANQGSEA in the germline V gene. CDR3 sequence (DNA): TGCAGTTCAATCGGGAATACCCCTGAGCAGTTCTTC. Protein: CSSIGNTPEQFF.

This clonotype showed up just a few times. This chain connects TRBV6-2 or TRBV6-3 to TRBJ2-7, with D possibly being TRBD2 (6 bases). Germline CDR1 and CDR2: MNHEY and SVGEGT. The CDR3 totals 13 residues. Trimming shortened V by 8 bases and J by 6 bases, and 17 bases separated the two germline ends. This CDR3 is CASHDSGGLEQYF. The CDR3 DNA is TGTGCCAGCCATGACAGTGGGGGACTCGAGCAGTACTTC.

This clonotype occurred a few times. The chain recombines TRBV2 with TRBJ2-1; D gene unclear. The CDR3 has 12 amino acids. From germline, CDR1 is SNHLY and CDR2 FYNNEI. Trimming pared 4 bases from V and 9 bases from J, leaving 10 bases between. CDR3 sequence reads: CASSVAYAEQFF. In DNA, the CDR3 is TGTGCCAGCAGTGTAGCTTACGCTGAGCAGTTCTTC.

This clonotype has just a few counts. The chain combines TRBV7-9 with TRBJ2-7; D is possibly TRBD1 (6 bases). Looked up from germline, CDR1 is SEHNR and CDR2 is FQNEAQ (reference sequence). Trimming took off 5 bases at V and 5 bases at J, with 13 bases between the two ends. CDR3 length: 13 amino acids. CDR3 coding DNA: TGTGCCAGCAGCCTCGGGACACTCAACGAGCAGTACTTC. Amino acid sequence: CASSLGTLNEQYF. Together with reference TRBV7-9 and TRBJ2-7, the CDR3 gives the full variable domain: DTGVSQNPRHKITKRGQNVTFRCDPISEHNRLYWYRQTLGQGPEFLTYFQNEAQLEKSRLLSDRFSAERPKGSFSTLEIQRTEQGDSAMYLCASSLGTLNEQYFGPGTRLTVT.

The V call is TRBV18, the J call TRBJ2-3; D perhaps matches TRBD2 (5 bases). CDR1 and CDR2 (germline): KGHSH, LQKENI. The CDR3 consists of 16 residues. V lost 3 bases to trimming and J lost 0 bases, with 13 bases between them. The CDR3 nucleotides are TGTGCCAGCTCACCTGTAGTGGGAGTAAGCACAGATACGCAGTATTTT. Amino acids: CASSPVVGVSTDTQYF.

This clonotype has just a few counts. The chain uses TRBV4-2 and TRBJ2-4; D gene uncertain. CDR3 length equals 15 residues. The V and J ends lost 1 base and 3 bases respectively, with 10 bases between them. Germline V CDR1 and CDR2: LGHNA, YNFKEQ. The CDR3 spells CASSQVENDKNIQYF. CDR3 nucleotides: TGTGCCAGCAGCCAAGTTGAAAACGACAAAAACATTCAGTACTTC.

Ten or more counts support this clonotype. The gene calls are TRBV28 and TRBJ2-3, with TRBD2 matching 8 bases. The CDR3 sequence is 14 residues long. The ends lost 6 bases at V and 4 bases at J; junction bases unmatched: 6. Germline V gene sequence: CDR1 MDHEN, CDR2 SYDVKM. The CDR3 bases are TGTGCCAGCAGCCAAACTAGCGGCCCAGATACGCAGTATTTT. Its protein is CASSQTSGPDTQYF.

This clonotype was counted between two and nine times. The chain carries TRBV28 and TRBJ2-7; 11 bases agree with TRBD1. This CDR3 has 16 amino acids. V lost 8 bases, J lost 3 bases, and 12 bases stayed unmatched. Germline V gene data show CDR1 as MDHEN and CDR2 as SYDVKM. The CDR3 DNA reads TGTGCCAGCCGAATCGCGGGGACAGGGGGTGTCTACGAGCAGTACTTC. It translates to CASRIAGTGGVYEQYF.

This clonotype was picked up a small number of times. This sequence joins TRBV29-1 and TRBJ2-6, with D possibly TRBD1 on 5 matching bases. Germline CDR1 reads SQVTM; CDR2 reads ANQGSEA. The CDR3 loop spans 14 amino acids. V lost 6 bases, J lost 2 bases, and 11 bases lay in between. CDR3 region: CSVLGRAGANVLTF. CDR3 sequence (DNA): TGCAGCGTGTTGGGCAGGGCTGGGGCCAACGTCCTGACTTTC.